This T cell receptor beta chain was recovered during a study of PD-L1 blockade in urothelial cancer. Background on the study: The analyses of blood took place 3 weeks (second dose) and 6 weeks after treatment start.

Generated by immunoSEQ multiplex PCR, the TCRdb table keeps only in-frame clones and is missing some. This table has 100,000 or so clones, roughly nine tenths appearing once. Diagnoses among patients were locally advanced or metastatic urothelial carcinoma. Here the sequenced sample was PBMCs, taken around atezolizumab (anti-PD-L1) treatment. The TCR originated in a woman of 80 years or more with urothelial cancer.

CDR3: CSVFSGQEAYEQYF. CDR3 sequence (DNA): TGCAGCGTTTTTAGTGGACAGGAGGCCTACGAGCAGTACTTC. The V and J genes are TRBV29-1 and TRBJ2-7; 7 positions match TRBD1. With 5 bases clipped from V and 2 bases from J, the junction kept 9 bases outside the gene matches. Germline assignment: CDR1 SQVTM and CDR2 ANQGSEA. The CDR3 loop spans 14 amino acids.